These 18 T cell receptor beta chains were sequenced from one sample in a study of T-cell memory formation after mild COVID-19. TCRdb reprocessed the 5' RACE reads via MiXCR and lists one record per CDR3 protein. The sample carries approximately 350,000 distinct CDR3 sequences, around 28% recorded once. Sequencing was performed on PBMCs or a T cell subset sorted from them (not recorded which). The receptors derive from an adult woman who had mild COVID-19 (a few samples of this study predate the infection). Cell type and time point are not known.

This clonotype has a single count. A clone one base away is much larger, so this may be a read error. This chain joins TRBV6-1 and TRBJ2-7, with 10 bases identical to TRBD1. With 10 bases clipped from V and 4 bases from J, the junction kept 4 bases outside the gene matches. From germline, CDR1 is MNHNS and CDR2 SASEGT. The CDR3 is 12 amino acids. CDR3 protein: CATRQGAYEQYF. Written as DNA, the CDR3 is TGTGCCACCAGACAGGGGGCTTACGAGCAGTACTTC.

The rearrangement links TRBV29-1 to TRBJ2-1; 10 bases match TRBD2. V shed 7 bases and J 8 bases; nucleotides not matched to a gene: 11. The CDR3 is 14 amino acids. The germline gives CDR1 SQVTM, CDR2 ANQGSEA. CDR3 residues: CSARQREGLYEQFF. In DNA form, the CDR3 reads TGCAGCGCGAGGCAGCGGGAGGGGCTTTATGAGCAGTTCTTC.

The chain employs TRBV7-2 and TRBJ2-6; D is uncertain. Germline V gene sequence: CDR1 SGHTA, CDR2 FQGNSA. Trimming pared 1 base from V and 3 bases from J, leaving 7 bases between. The CDR3 has 15 residues. The chain's CDR3 is CASSLDGYGANVLTF. The CDR3 nucleotides read TGTGCCAGCAGCTTAGACGGGTATGGGGCCAACGTCCTGACTTTC.

The sample holds a few counts of this clonotype. This rearrangement joins TRBV7-2 to TRBJ2-2; 12 nucleotides line up with TRBD1. Germline values: CDR1 SGHTA, CDR2 FQGNSA. Unmatched junction bases numbered 8, after V lost 1 base and J lost 5 bases. CDR3 length: 18 amino acids. This CDR3 reads CASSLDGTGGFRTGELFF. DNA of the CDR3: TGTGCCAGCAGCTTAGACGGGACAGGGGGCTTTCGTACCGGGGAGCTGTTTTTT.

The chain joins TRBV20-1 to TRBJ1-5; 9 bases map to TRBD1. CDR1 is DFQATT and CDR2 is SNEGSKA in the germline V gene (reference sequence). Trimming took 5 bases from V and 5 from J; bases not matched to a gene: 7. The CDR3 runs 14 residues. The CDR3 region has the DNA TGCAGTGCTCCGACTCGACAGGGGGATCAGCCCCAGCATTTT. This translates into CSAPTRQGDQPQHF.

The gene calls are TRBV18 and TRBJ1-5; D is unresolved. V gave up 6 bases and J gave up 0 bases, with 15 bases separating them. CDR3 length equals 16 residues. In germline, CDR1 is KGHSH, CDR2 LQKENI. CDR3 amino acids: CASSPRAGNSNQPQHF. The CDR3 DNA sequence: TGTGCCAGCTCCCCCCGGGCGGGTAATAGCAATCAGCCCCAGCATTTT.

This clonotype was detected only a few times. The chain links TRBV24-1 to TRBJ2-2; weak D call: TRBD2 (5 bases). This CDR3 region has 15 residues. CDR1 and CDR2 from the germline V gene are KGHDR and SFDVKD. Trimming removed 3 bases at V and 6 bases at J, with 13 bases between. CDR3 sequence (DNA): TGTGCCACCAGTGATGCACGGGGTCCGGCCGGGGAGCTGTTTTTT. Translating gives CATSDARGPAGELFF.

This clonotype was recorded a few times. This chain connects TRBV4-1 to TRBJ1-2; 10 nucleotides agree with TRBD1. V gave up 0 bases and J gave up 7 bases; unmatched junction bases: 8. The CDR3 covers 16 residues. Germline assignment: CDR1 MGHRA and CDR2 YSYEKL. DNA of the CDR3: TGCGCCAGCAGCCAAGAATCGACAGGGGGCAGGGGTGGCTACACCTTC. Protein: CASSQESTGGRGGYTF.

The J gene is TRBJ1-2, the V gene TRBV27, with D unresolved. Trimming removed 3 bases from V and 0 bases from J, with 11 bases in between. Germline V gene sequence: CDR1 MNHEY, CDR2 SMNVEV (reference sequence). This CDR3 has 15 amino acids. The CDR3, as DNA: TGTGCCAGCAGTTTCCGCCTACGGTCTAACTATGGCTACACCTTC. Its protein product is CASSFRLRSNYGYTF.

This clonotype has a handful of counts. The chain recombines TRBV10-3 with TRBJ2-3; 8 bases fit TRBD2. The ends lost 2 bases at V and 2 bases at J; junction bases unmatched: 3. The CDR3 totals 15 residues. Germline V lookup: CDR1 ENHRY, CDR2 SYGVKD. The CDR3 sequence is CAISEVAGLTDTQYF. CDR3 in DNA: TGTGCCATCAGTGAGGTAGCGGGGCTCACAGATACGCAGTATTTT.

This clonotype was observed a handful of times. The rearrangement joins TRBV15 to TRBJ2-1, with TRBD2 matching 8 bases. Germline V lookup: CDR1 LNHNV, CDR2 YYDKDF (reference sequence). The ends lost 5 bases at V and 3 bases at J; junction bases unmatched: 12. This CDR3 region has 17 residues. For the CDR3, the DNA is TGTGCCACCAGCGGATTAGATGAGCGGGGGCTCTACAATGAGCAGTTCTTC. It translates to CATSGLDERGLYNEQFF.

The sample holds a few counts of this clonotype. This sequence joins TRBV5-1 and TRBJ1-3, with D tentatively TRBD1 (6 bases). This CDR3 has 17 amino acids. Germline assignment: CDR1 SGHRS and CDR2 YFSETQ. The germline V and J ends were trimmed by 4 bases and 3 bases, with 20 bases remaining between them. The DNA for the CDR3 is TGCGCCAGCAGCCTCCCCCGGACAGAAGATTATGGAAACACCATATATTTT. This sequence encodes CASSLPRTEDYGNTIYF. The full variable domain, its missing parts supplied by reference TRBV5-1 and TRBJ1-3, is KAGVTQTPRYLIKTRGQQVTLSCSPISGHRSVSWYQQTPGQGLQFLFEYFSETQRNKGNFPGRFSGRQFSNSRSEMNVSTLELGDSALYLCASSLPRTEDYGNTIYFGEGSWLTVV.

A few counts support this clonotype. The CDR3 DNA follows: TGTGCCAGCACCGTGACCCCAGGTAACACTGAAGCTTTCTTT. This encodes CASTVTPGNTEAFF. V and J are TRBV12-3 or TRBV12-4 and TRBJ1-1; D is ambiguous. This CDR3 spans 14 amino acids. V lost 7 bases, J lost 2 bases, and 14 bases lay in between.

The V gene is TRBV12-3 or TRBV12-4, the J gene TRBJ2-7, with 8 bases matching TRBD2. The length of the CDR3 is 16 residues. The V segment lost 5 bases and the J segment 4 bases; nucleotides outside the gene matches: 13. For the CDR3, the DNA is TGTGCCAGCAGTGAGAACGCCGGGGGGGCGGTTTACGAGCAGTACTTC. It specifies CASSENAGGAVYEQYF.

This sequence joins TRBV12-3 or TRBV12-4 and TRBJ1-2; 7 nucleotides match TRBD1. V dropped 3 bases and J dropped 2; count of bases not matched to a gene: 9. The CDR3 totals 16 residues. CDR3 sequence (DNA): TGTGCCAGCAGTTTTTTGGCGGCCAGGGGGAACTATGGCTACACCTTC. It specifies CASSFLAARGNYGYTF.

This clonotype was seen a handful of times. The CDR3 coding sequence is TGTGCCAGCAGCTTACTGGTACGGTTGGCTGGGGCCAACGTCCTGACTTTC. Protein: CASSLLVRLAGANVLTF. This chain joins TRBV7-9 and TRBJ2-6; no reliable D call. The CDR3 loop spans 17 amino acids. V was trimmed by 2 bases and J by 2 bases, leaving 13 bases between them. From germline, CDR1 is SEHNR and CDR2 FQNEAQ (reference sequence).

The rearrangement links TRBV7-6 to TRBJ2-5; possibly TRBD2 for D (6 bases). This CDR3 has 15 residues. V lost 8 bases and J lost 2, with 18 bases in between. Looked up from germline, CDR1 is SGHVS and CDR2 is FNYEAQ. CDR3 amino acids: CASANAGMGQETQYF. As DNA, the CDR3 is TGTGCCAGCGCCAACGCGGGGATGGGACAAGAGACCCAGTACTTC.

This clonotype was counted only a few times. CDR3 sequence: CASSYFGQAYNEQFF. The CDR3 DNA is TGTGCCAGCAGTTACTTTGGACAGGCCTACAATGAGCAGTTCTTC. The V gene is TRBV6-5, the J gene TRBJ2-1; TRBD1 matches at 7 bases. The CDR3 is 15 residues long. V gave up 1 base and J gave up 2 bases; unmatched junction bases: 2. Germline-derived CDR1 and CDR2 are MNHEY and SVGAGI.